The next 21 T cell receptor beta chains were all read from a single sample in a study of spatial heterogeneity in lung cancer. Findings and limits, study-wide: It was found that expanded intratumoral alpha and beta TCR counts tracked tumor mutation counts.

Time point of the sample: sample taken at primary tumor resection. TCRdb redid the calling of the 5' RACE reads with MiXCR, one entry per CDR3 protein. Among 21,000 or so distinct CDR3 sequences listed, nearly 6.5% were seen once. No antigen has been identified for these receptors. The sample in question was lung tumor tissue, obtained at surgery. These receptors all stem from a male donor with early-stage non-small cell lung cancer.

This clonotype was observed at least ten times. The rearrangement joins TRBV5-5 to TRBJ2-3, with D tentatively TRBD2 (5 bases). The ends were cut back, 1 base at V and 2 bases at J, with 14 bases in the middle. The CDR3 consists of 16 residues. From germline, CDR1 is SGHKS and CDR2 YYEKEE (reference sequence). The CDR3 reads CASSLNFRGNTDTQYF. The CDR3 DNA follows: TGTGCCAGCAGCTTGAATTTTCGGGGAAACACAGATACGCAGTATTTT.

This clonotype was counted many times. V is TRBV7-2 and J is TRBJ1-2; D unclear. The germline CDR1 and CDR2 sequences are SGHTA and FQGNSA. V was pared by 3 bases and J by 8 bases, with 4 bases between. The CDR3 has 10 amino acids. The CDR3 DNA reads TGTGCCAGCAGCTTCATGGGCTACACCTTC. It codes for CASSFMGYTF.

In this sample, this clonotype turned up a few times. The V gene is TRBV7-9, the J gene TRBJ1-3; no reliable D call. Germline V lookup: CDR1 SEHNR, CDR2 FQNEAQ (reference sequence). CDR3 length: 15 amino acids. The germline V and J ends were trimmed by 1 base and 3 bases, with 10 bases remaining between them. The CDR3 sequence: CASSLDRVVGNTIYF. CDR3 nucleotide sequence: TGTGCCAGCAGCTTAGATCGGGTAGTTGGAAACACCATATATTTT.

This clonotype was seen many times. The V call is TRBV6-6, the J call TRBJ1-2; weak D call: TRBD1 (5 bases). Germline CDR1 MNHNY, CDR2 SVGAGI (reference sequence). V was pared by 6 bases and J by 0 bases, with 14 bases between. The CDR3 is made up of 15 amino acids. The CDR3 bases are TGTGCCAGCAGAGGGTACAGGAGCTCTAACTATGGCTACACCTTC. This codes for CASRGYRSSNYGYTF.

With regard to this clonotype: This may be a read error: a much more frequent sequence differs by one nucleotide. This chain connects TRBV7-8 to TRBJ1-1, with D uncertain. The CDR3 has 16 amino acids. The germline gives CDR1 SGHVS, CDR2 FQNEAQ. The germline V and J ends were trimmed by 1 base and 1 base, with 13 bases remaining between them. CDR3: CASSLGSDTWNTEAFF. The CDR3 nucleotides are TGTGCCAGCAGCTTAGGGTCAGACACCTGGAACACTGAAGCTTTCTTT. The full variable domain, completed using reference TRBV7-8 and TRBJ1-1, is GAGVSQSPRYKVAKRGQDVALRCDPISGHVSLFWYQQALGQGPEFLTYFQNEAQLDKSGLPSDRFFAERPEGSVSTLKIQRTQQEDSAVYLCASSLGSDTWNTEAFFGQGTRLTVV.

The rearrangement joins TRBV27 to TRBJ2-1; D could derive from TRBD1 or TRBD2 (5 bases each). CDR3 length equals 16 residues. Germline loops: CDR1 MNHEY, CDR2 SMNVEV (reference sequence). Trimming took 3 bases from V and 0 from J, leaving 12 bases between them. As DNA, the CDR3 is TGTGCCAGCAGTTTCCACGGGACCGTCTCCTACAATGAGCAGTTCTTC. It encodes CASSFHGTVSYNEQFF.

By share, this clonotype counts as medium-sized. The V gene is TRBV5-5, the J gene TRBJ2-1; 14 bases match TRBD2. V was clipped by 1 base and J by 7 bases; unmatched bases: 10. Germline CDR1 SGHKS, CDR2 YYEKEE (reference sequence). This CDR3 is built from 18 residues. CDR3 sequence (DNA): TGTGCCAGCAGCTTGCGCAGTACGGGGACTAGCGGGAGTAATGAGCAGTTCTTC. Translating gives CASSLRSTGTSGSNEQFF.

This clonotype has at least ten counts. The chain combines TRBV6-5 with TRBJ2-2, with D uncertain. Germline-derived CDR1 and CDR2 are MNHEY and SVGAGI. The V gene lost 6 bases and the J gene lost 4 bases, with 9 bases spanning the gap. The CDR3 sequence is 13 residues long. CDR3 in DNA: TGTGCCAGCAGCGAACAGCCCACCGGGGAGCTGTTTTTT. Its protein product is CASSEQPTGELFF.

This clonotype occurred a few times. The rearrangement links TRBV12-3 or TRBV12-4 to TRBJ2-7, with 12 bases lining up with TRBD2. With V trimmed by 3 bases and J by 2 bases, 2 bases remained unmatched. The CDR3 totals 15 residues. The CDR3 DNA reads TGTGCCAGCAGTTTTTCTAGCGGGGGGGCCTACGAGCAGTACTTC. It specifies CASSFSSGGAYEQYF.

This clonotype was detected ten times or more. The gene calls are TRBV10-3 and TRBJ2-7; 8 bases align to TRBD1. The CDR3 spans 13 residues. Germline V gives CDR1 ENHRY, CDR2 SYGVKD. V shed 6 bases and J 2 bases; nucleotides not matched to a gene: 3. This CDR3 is CAISGQGPYEQYF. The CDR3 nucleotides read TGTGCCATCAGCGGACAGGGCCCCTACGAGCAGTACTTC.

The CDR3: CASSGLGTDTQYF. The CDR3 DNA reads TGTGCCAGCAGCGGGTTGGGCACAGATACGCAGTATTTT. This chain joins TRBV3-1 and TRBJ2-3; D ambiguous. From germline, CDR1 is LGHDT and CDR2 YNNKEL (reference sequence). This CDR3 has 13 residues. Trimming left V 5 bases short and J 1 base short, with 7 bases between.

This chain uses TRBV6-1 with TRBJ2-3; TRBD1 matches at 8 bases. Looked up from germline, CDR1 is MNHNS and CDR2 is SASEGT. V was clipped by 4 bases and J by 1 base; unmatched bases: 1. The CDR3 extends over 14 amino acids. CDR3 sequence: CASSAGGRTDTQYF. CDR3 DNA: TGTGCCAGCAGTGCAGGGGGCCGCACAGATACGCAGTATTTT.

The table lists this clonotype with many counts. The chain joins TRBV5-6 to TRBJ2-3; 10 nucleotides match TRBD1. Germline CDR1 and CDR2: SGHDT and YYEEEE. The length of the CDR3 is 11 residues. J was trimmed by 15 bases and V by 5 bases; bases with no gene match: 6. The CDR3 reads CASSWDRGEYF. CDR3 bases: TGTGCCAGCAGTTGGGACAGGGGCGAATATTTT.

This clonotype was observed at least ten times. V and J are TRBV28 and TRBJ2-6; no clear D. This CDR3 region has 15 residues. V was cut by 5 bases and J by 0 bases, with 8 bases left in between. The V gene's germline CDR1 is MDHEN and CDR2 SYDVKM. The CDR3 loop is CASSVHSSGANVLTF. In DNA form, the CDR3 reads TGTGCCAGCAGTGTGCATTCCTCTGGGGCCAACGTCCTGACTTTC.

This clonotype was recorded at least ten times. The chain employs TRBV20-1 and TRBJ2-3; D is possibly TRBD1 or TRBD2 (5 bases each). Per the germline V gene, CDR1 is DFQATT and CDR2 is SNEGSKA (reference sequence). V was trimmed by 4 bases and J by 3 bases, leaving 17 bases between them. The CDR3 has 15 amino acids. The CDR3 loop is CSATLTGPGTDTQYF. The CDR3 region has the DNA TGCAGTGCTACTCTTACGGGGCCGGGGACAGATACGCAGTATTTT.

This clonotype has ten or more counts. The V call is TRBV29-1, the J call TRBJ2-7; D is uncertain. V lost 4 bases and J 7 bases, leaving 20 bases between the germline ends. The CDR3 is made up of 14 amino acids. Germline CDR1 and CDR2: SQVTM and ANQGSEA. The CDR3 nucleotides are TGCAGCGTTGGCCCCTCTGTCCCGCCCGGGGAGCAGTACTTC. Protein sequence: CSVGPSVPPGEQYF.

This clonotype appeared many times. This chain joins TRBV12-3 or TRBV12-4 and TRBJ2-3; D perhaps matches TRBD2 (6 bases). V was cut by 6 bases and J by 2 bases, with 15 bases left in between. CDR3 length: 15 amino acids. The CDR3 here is CASSTYSGSTDTQYF. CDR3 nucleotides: TGTGCCAGCAGCACTTATAGCGGTTCCACAGATACGCAGTATTTT.

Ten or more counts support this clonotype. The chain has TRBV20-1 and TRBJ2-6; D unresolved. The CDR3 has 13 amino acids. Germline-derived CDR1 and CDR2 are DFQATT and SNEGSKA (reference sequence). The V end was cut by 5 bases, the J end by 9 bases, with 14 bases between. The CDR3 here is CSAPRLLGNVLTF. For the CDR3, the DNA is TGCAGTGCTCCCCGCCTCCTCGGCAACGTCCTGACTTTC.

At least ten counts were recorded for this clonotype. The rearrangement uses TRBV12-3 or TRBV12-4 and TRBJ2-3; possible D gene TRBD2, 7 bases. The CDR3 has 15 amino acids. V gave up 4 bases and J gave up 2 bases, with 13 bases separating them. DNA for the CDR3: TGTGCCAGCAGTTCCGGGGGGCCTGTCACAGATACGCAGTATTTT. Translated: CASSSGGPVTDTQYF.

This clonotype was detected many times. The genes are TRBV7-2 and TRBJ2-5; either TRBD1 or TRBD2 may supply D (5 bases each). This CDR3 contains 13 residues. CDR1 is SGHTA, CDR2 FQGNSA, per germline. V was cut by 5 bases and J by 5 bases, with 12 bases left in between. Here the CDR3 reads CASSPGTVETQYF. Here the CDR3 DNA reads TGTGCCAGCAGCCCAGGGACGGTGGAGACCCAGTACTTC.

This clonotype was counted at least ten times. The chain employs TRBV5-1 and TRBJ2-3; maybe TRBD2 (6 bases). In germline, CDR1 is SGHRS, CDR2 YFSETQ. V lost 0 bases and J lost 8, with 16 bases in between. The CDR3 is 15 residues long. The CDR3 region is CASSLEGIPGLTQYF. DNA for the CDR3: TGCGCCAGCAGCTTGGAAGGGATTCCGGGACTTACGCAGTATTTT.